This record looks at one T cell receptor (beta chain) sequence and its context. Its antigen is unidentified. The data originate from a study of siplizumab effects on memory and regulatory T cells. V was pared by 5 bases and J by 2 bases, with 4 bases between. This CDR3 spans 12 amino acids. Germline CDR1 and CDR2: MNHEY and SVGAGI. Study results and caveats: The alloreactive clones that mapped to unstimulated subsets made up only a minor fraction. No naive or memory phenotype could be assigned to roughly 80-95% of proliferating clones. Proliferating siplizumab-culture Treg suppressive function went unconfirmed. The mean Treg-derived percentage of mappable alloreactive CD4+ clones was 65% to 75% with siplizumab compared with 25% to 30% in controls.

Assay used: immunoSEQ multiplex PCR; TCRdb lists only in-frame clones, some missing. The table includes around 82,000 clones, approximately 93% detected once. The chain employs TRBV6-5 and TRBJ1-3; D unresolved. The clonotype comes from a human donor in good health. Source material: CD8+ T cells sorted from blood. This chain's CDR3 is CASSEPGNTIYF. The CDR3 nucleotides are TGTGCCAGCAGTGAACCTGGAAACACCATATATTTT.